This TCR beta chain was found in a study of tumour-infiltrating T cells in Burkitt lymphoma. Study-wide context: The Burkitt lymphoma cohort spanned all epidemiological subtypes. Repertoire clonality predicted overall and progression-free survival.

Per germline, CDR1 SGHTA and CDR2 FQGNSA. With 5 bases removed from V and 6 bases from J, the gap between germline ends came to 14 bases. The CDR3 covers 15 residues. Assay: immunoSEQ multiplex PCR; the TCRdb copy retains only in-frame clones and omits some. This table holds tens of thousands of clones, around 31% found once. V usage is TRBV7-2 and J usage is TRBJ1-6; D unresolved. The TCR originated in a human donor with Burkitt lymphoma. Sequencing was done on a sample of tumor tissue. In DNA form, the CDR3 reads TGTGCCAGCAGCCTAGAGGGAGGGATTAATTCACCCCTCCACTTT. Translated: CASSLEGGINSPLHF.